The text below deals with one T cell receptor (beta chain). Its antigen is still unknown. Amplification used 60 Vbeta primers and 13 Jbeta primers. Clones were sequenced by immunoSEQ multiplex PCR, and TCRdb holds only the in-frame ones, with some missing. The data contain around 54,000 clones, roughly 80% of them singletons. The source of the sample is a study of cytomegalovirus exposure and HLA in healthy donors. Germline V CDR1 and CDR2: MDHEN, SYDVKM. There are 14 residues in the CDR3. The junction had 9 bases not matched to a gene; V was cut back by 8 bases and J by 3 bases. Whole-study findings and limits: A few of the chains that were CMV-associated were confirmed in vitro to be specific for CMV antigens. HLA-A and HLA-B allele assignments for most subjects were reportedly predicted accurately using TCR beta sequences.

The specimen sequenced was PBMCs. The chain joins TRBV28 to TRBJ2-7; the match to TRBD1 covers 8 bases. The clonotype comes from a young man in good health and CMV-seropositive. This CDR3 reads CASQTDRDGYEQYF. CDR3 DNA: TGTGCCAGCCAGACGGACAGGGATGGCTACGAGCAGTACTTC.